The rows below give T cell receptor beta chains drawn from one sample of a study of T cell responses to AZD1222 COVID-19 vaccine. Assay: immunoSEQ multiplex PCR; the TCRdb copy retains only in-frame clones and omits some. The sample includes 100,000 to 150,000 clones, under 90% seen only once; the top ten take 20% to 25%. Specimen: peripheral blood, collected on day 0 of AZD1222 vaccination. The receptors stem from an adult in good health. The CDR3 runs from the conserved cysteine through the conserved F or W. D genes are given only for firm matches. Size tells how often a clone was seen (once, few, many) or the class of an expanded clone, and some rows leave it out.

clone size	D gene	J gene	V gene	CDR3 protein	CDR3 DNA
.	.	TRBJ2-6	TRBV28	CASSLFSVLLSGANVLTF	TGTGCCAGCAGTTTATTCAGCGTACTCCTCTCTGGGGCCAACGTCCTGACTTTC
few	TRBD1	TRBJ1-2	TRBV6-6	CASGGDRALRRDTF	TGTGCCAGCGGGGGGGACAGGGCCCTTCGCCGGGACACCTTC
.	.	TRBJ1-6	TRBV4-3	CASSQGPQVFDSPLHF	TGCGCCAGCAGCCAAGGTCCTCAGGTTTTTGATTCACCCCTCCACTTT
.	TRBD1	TRBJ1-1	TRBV19	CASSRDRWNTEAFF	TGTGCCAGTAGTAGGGACAGGTGGAACACTGAAGCTTTCTTT
.	TRBD1	TRBJ1-1	TRBV2	CASRGQASWTEAFF	TGTGCCAGCAGGGGACAGGCCTCGTGGACTGAAGCTTTCTTT
.	TRBD1	TRBJ2-7	TRBV20-1	CSTGTAGF	TGCAGTACCGGGACAGCCGGGTTC
.	.	TRBJ2-7	TRBV7-6	CASSTSYEQYF	TGTGCCAGCAGCACCTCCTACGAGCAGTACTTC
few	.	TRBJ2-1	TRBV15	CATSRDVGWRDEQFF	TGTGCCACCAGCAGAGATGTTGGGTGGAGGGATGAGCAGTTCTTC
once	.	TRBJ1-5	TRBV5-4	CASSPDPVGNQPQHF	TGTGCCAGCAGCCCCGACCCGGTGGGGAATCAGCCCCAGCATTTT
few	TRBD1	TRBJ1-2	TRBV7-9	CASETGTGYGYTF	TGTGCCAGCGAAACCGGGACAGGCTATGGCTACACCTTC
.	.	TRBJ2-7	TRBV4-3	CASSQDRDIAYEQYF	TGCGCCAGCAGCCAAGATCGGGACATCGCCTACGAGCAGTACTTC
once	.	TRBJ1-3	TRBV20-1	CSASKDLSGNTIYF	TGCAGTGCTAGTAAAGATCTCTCTGGAAACACCATATATTTT
.	.	TRBJ2-7	TRBV2	CASSLKTGTPNWRNEQYF	TGTGCCAGCAGTCTGAAAACTGGGACACCCAACTGGAGGAACGAGCAGTACTTC
.	.	TRBJ2-2	TRBV9	CASTSRGGGELFF	TGTGCCAGCACGTCCAGAGGAGGCGGGGAGCTGTTTTTT
few	.	TRBJ2-7	TRBV3-1/TRBV3-2	CASSQDGEQGNEQYF	TGTGCCAGCAGCCAAGATGGTGAACAGGGAAACGAGCAGTACTTC
few	.	TRBJ2-7	TRBV7-9	CASSLKDWTYEQYF	TGTGCCAGCAGCTTAAAAGACTGGACCTACGAGCAGTACTTC
.	.	TRBJ1-1	TRBV6-6	CASSYSGWDTEAFF	TGTGCCAGCAGTTACTCGGGGTGGGACACTGAAGCTTTCTTT
.	.	TRBJ2-6	TRBV6-1	CASSERFSGANVLTF	TGTGCCAGCAGTGAAAGATTCTCTGGGGCCAACGTCCTGACTTTC
.	.	TRBJ2-3	TRBV4-3	CASSQDAPTDTQYF	TGCGCCAGCAGCCAAGATGCCCCCACAGATACGCAGTATTTT
.	.	TRBJ1-2	TRBV29-1	CSVPIGGSNNYGYTF	TGCAGCGTTCCCATTGGCGGCAGCAATAACTATGGCTACACCTTC
.	TRBD1	TRBJ2-1	TRBV7-3	CASSLTNAGTGNEQFF	TGTGCCAGCAGCTTAACAAACGCTGGGACAGGCAATGAGCAGTTCTTC
.	TRBD2	TRBJ2-2	TRBV3-1/TRBV3-2	CASSQDRLAGRTGELFF	TGTGCCAGCAGCCAAGATCGACTAGCGGGGCGCACCGGGGAGCTGTTTTTT
.	.	TRBJ1-2	TRBV3-1/TRBV3-2	CASSSLLTGYGYTF	TGTGCCAGCAGCTCGTTACTGACCGGCTATGGCTACACCTTC
.	.	TRBJ1-1	TRBV6-6	CASDSGGNTEAFF	TGTGCCAGCGACTCAGGAGGGAACACTGAAGCTTTCTTT
few	.	TRBJ1-1	TRBV10-2	CASKRTVGDTEAFF	TGCGCCAGCAAAAGGACAGTCGGGGACACTGAAGCTTTCTTT
.	.	TRBJ1-1	TRBV18	CASSPGRGDTEAFF	TGTGCCAGCTCACCTGGCAGGGGAGACACTGAAGCTTTCTTT